Listed here are 14 T cell receptor beta chains from one sample, sequenced in a study of OX40 agonist ivuxolimab in advanced cancers. Clones were read by immunoSEQ multiplex PCR, and TCRdb kept only the in-frame ones, dropping some. The repertoire includes some 64,000 clones, roughly nine tenths of them detected once, and roughly 5.1% sits in the top ten. Material: CD4+ or CD8+ T cells sorted from blood, obtained in a trial of the OX40 agonist ivuxolimab. Receptor source: an adult with an advanced solid tumor such as melanoma, head and neck, liver or kidney cancer.

J is TRBJ2-5 and V is TRBV19; D is ambiguous. V dropped 0 bases and J dropped 4 bases, with 12 bases sitting between them. Germline CDR1 reads LNHDA; CDR2 reads SQIVND (reference sequence). There are 15 residues in the CDR3. The CDR3: CASSIDLLAAETQYF. The CDR3 bases are TGTGCCAGTAGTATAGATCTATTGGCCGCAGAGACCCAGTACTTC.

This clone has a handful of counts. The rearrangement joins TRBV5-1 to TRBJ2-7, with TRBD2 matching over 10 bases. Germline V CDR1 and CDR2: SGHRS, YFSETQ. The CDR3 contains 16 residues. With V trimmed by 4 bases and J by 1 base, 8 bases remained unmatched. The CDR3 nucleotides are TGCGCCAGCAGCATGACTAGCGGGTCTTTGTCCTACGAGCAGTACTTC. Amino acid sequence: CASSMTSGSLSYEQYF. The variable domain in full, completed from reference TRBV5-1 and TRBJ2-7, reads KAGVTQTPRYLIKTRGQQVTLSCSPISGHRSVSWYQQTPGQGLQFLFEYFSETQRNKGNFPGRFSGRQFSNSRSEMNVSTLELGDSALYLCASSMTSGSLSYEQYFGPGTRLTVT.

In this sample, this clone turned up a few times. The V gene is TRBV10-1, the J gene TRBJ1-5, with D possibly matching TRBD1 (6 bases). Germline CDR1 and CDR2: WNHNN and SYGVQD (reference sequence). The CDR3 is 13 amino acids. Trimming removed 2 bases at V and 4 bases at J, with 6 bases between. The CDR3 bases are TGCGCCAGCAGTGAGGGGACAAATCAGCCCCAGCATTTT. Its translation is CASSEGTNQPQHF.

The V call is TRBV6-1, the J call TRBJ2-5; D is possibly TRBD2 (5 bases). Germline CDR1 MNHNS, CDR2 SASEGT. The CDR3 has 15 amino acids. V was trimmed by 1 base and J by 4 bases, leaving 13 bases between them. CDR3 protein: CASSEVVGRAETQYF. In nucleotides, the CDR3 is TGTGCCAGCAGTGAAGTGGTAGGGCGGGCAGAGACCCAGTACTTC.

The chain is built from TRBV7-8 and TRBJ2-2; TRBD2 matches at 8 bases. Losses at the gene ends were 8 bases for V and 5 bases for J; bases not matched to a gene: 10. Per germline, CDR1 SGHVS and CDR2 FQNEAQ. There are 15 residues in the CDR3. The CDR3 region is CASLASGQGTGELFF. As DNA, the CDR3 is TGTGCCAGCTTAGCTAGCGGGCAAGGGACCGGGGAGCTGTTTTTT.

V is TRBV18 and J is TRBJ2-7; TRBD2 aligns across 9 bases. Germline lookup yields CDR1 KGHSH and CDR2 LQKENI. V gave up 8 bases and J gave up 3 bases; unmatched junction bases: 17. CDR3 length equals 17 residues. DNA for the CDR3: TGTGCCAGCGCGCGGGGACTAGCCCGGACCTCCCTCTACGAGCAGTACTTC. Its translation is CASARGLARTSLYEQYF.

The rearrangement links TRBV6-5 to TRBJ2-3; D might be TRBD1 (5 bases). Germline CDR1 reads MNHEY; CDR2 reads SVGAGI. V gave up 2 bases and J gave up 3 bases, with 12 bases separating them. This CDR3 region has 15 residues. The CDR3 region is CASSYSQGQTDTQYF. The CDR3 DNA is TGTGCCAGCAGTTACAGCCAGGGTCAGACAGATACGCAGTATTTT.

The rearrangement links TRBV2 to TRBJ1-1, with 8 bases that match TRBD1. V lost 4 bases and J lost 1; bases outside the gene matches: 2. Germline lookup yields CDR1 SNHLY and CDR2 FYNNEI. CDR3 length: 14 amino acids. The chain's CDR3 is CASSVDRANTEAFF. The CDR3 DNA sequence: TGTGCCAGCAGTGTGGACAGGGCGAACACTGAAGCTTTCTTT.

The rearrangement uses TRBV29-1 and TRBJ1-2, with 7 positions matching TRBD1. The germline V gene encodes CDR1 SQVTM and CDR2 ANQGSEA. V shed 7 bases and J 4 bases; nucleotides not matched to a gene: 9. This CDR3 spans 13 amino acids. The CDR3 bases are TGCAGCGCCCCTGGAGGGGGCGGCTATGGCTACACCTTC. Protein sequence: CSAPGGGGYGYTF.

The gene calls are TRBV11-2 and TRBJ1-5; TRBD1 is a possible D gene (6 bases). CDR1 is SGHAT and CDR2 is FQNNGV in the germline V gene. V shed 1 base and J shed 2 bases, with 9 bases lying between them. The CDR3 is 15 residues long. Here the CDR3 DNA reads TGTGCCAGCAGCTTAGTGGGGGCGGGCAATCAGCCCCAGCATTTT. Translating it yields CASSLVGAGNQPQHF.

The chain combines TRBV7-3 with TRBJ2-5; 10 nucleotides agree with TRBD2. Germline V gene sequence: CDR1 SGHTA, CDR2 FQGTGA. The CDR3 is made up of 14 amino acids. V shed 5 bases, J shed 5 bases, and the junction held 5 bases outside the gene matches. The CDR3 DNA follows: TGTGCCAGCAGCCCCTCTAGCGGGAGTGAGACCCAGTACTTC. Amino acids: CASSPSSGSETQYF.

This rearrangement joins TRBV27 to TRBJ1-3; D remains unclear. The CDR3 covers 15 residues. The germline gives CDR1 MNHEY, CDR2 SMNVEV (reference sequence). The V end was cut by 1 base, the J end by 0 bases, with 7 bases between. CDR3 DNA: TGTGCCAGCAGTTTATTCGGGAGCTCTGGAAACACCATATATTTT. This codes for CASSLFGSSGNTIYF.

This rearrangement joins TRBV6-1 to TRBJ2-4, with D unresolved. V was pared by 3 bases and J by 8 bases, with 11 bases between. Germline CDR1 MNHNS, CDR2 SASEGT. The CDR3 has 13 amino acids. The CDR3 loop is CASSEVGLDIQYF. For the CDR3, the DNA is TGTGCCAGCAGTGAGGTAGGGTTGGACATTCAGTACTTC.

This clone came up a few times. V usage is TRBV27 and J usage is TRBJ2-7, with no clear D. The CDR3 is 13 residues long. CDR1 and CDR2 (germline): MNHEY, SMNVEV (reference sequence). With 3 bases removed from V and 1 base from J, the gap between germline ends came to 7 bases. CDR3 sequence (DNA): TGTGCCAGCAGTTTTCTGGGTTCCTACGAGCAGTACTTC. Translation gives CASSFLGSYEQYF.